This note documents a single T cell receptor beta chain sequence. Trimming cost V 4 bases and J 4 bases, with 17 bases left between them. CDR3 length equals 15 residues. Germline V gene sequence: CDR1 SNHLY, CDR2 FYNNEI. The data derive from a study of blood T cell repertoires in COVID-19. Study background: From the United States, Italy and Spain came samples of acute and convalescent COVID-19.

Original handling: Amplification from reference gene primers served as the basis for estimated nucleated cell counts. The data were produced by immunoSEQ multiplex PCR, yet TCRdb's version contains in-frame clones alone and is incomplete. D and trimming were read from the DNA, whereas the V and J calls and clone size are those reported in that table. The sample yields about 150,000 clones, roughly nine tenths seen once. The rearrangement uses TRBV2 and TRBJ2-7, with D maybe TRBD1 (5 bases). The sequence derives from a human donor in a cohort sampled during active COVID-19. The sample taken for sequencing was peripheral blood. The CDR3 DNA sequence: TGTGCCAGCAGTGGCCTGGCAGGGTTGAGGTACGAGCAGTACTTC. Protein sequence: CASSGLAGLRYEQYF.